Below are 15 T cell receptor beta chains sequenced from a single sample in a study of blood T cell repertoires in COVID-19. Profiling relied on immunoSEQ multiplex PCR, and the TCRdb table lists in-frame clones only, not all of them. Counted here are some 140,000 clones, nearly 80% occurring once; the ten biggest clones make up roughly 1.5%. The sample comprised peripheral blood. The receptors were gathered from a man older than 75 with acute or convalescent COVID-19.

This clone was seen a handful of times. The rearrangement links TRBV7-9 to TRBJ2-7, with 9 bases matching TRBD1. V lost 0 bases and J lost 1; bases outside the gene matches: 4. From germline, CDR1 is SEHNR and CDR2 FQNEAQ (reference sequence). The CDR3 consists of 16 residues. CDR3 coding DNA: TGTGCCAGCAGCTTAGCGACAGGGGGTAAATCCTACGAGCAGTACTTC. Protein product: CASSLATGGKSYEQYF.

The chain joins TRBV5-1 to TRBJ2-2; no firm D call. In germline, CDR1 is SGHRS, CDR2 YFSETQ. Trimming shortened V by 0 bases and J by 5 bases, and 8 bases separated the two germline ends. The CDR3 runs to 14 residues. CDR3 DNA sequence: TGCGCCAGCAGCTTGGCTGCAGGAACCGGGGAGCTGTTTTTT. Protein sequence: CASSLAAGTGELFF.

The chain is built from TRBV4-3 and TRBJ1-2, with D tentatively TRBD1 (5 bases). Trimming stripped 3 bases from V and 4 bases from J, with 12 bases between. This CDR3 has 14 amino acids. Per germline, CDR1 LGHNA and CDR2 YSLEER. The CDR3 region is CASSHVGAVYGYTF. The CDR3 nucleotides are TGCGCCAGCAGCCATGTAGGGGCGGTCTATGGCTACACCTTC.

The rearrangement uses TRBV11-3 and TRBJ1-3; no firm D call. CDR1 and CDR2 from the germline V gene are SGHNT and YENEEA. V was pared by 3 bases and J by 1 base, with 4 bases between. This CDR3 is built from 13 residues. The CDR3 spells CASSFASGNTIYF. Written as DNA, the CDR3 is TGTGCCAGCAGCTTTGCGTCTGGAAACACCATATATTTT.

The chain combines TRBV19 with TRBJ1-1; D is ambiguous. Germline assignment: CDR1 LNHDA and CDR2 SQIVND (reference sequence). The CDR3 extends over 12 amino acids. The V end lost 5 bases, the J end lost 11 bases, and 15 bases lay between the germline ends. The CDR3 protein is CASSPNEVRAFF. As DNA, the CDR3 is TGTGCCAGTAGTCCGAATGAGGTCCGTGCTTTCTTT.

The V gene is TRBV15, the J gene TRBJ2-5, with 9 bases fitting TRBD2. CDR1 is LNHNV, CDR2 YYDKDF, per germline (reference sequence). This CDR3 has 14 residues. The V and J ends lost 5 bases and 1 base, in that order; junction bases with no gene match: 2. CDR3 bases: TGTGCCACCAGCGATAGCGGGAGCCAAGAGACCCAGTACTTC. Protein sequence: CATSDSGSQETQYF.

The V and J genes are TRBV6-5 and TRBJ1-2; 9 bases align to TRBD1. Per germline, CDR1 MNHEY and CDR2 SVGAGI. The CDR3 is 14 residues long. V trimming: 8 bases; J trimming: 5 bases; junction bases outside the gene matches: 9. Written as DNA, the CDR3 is TGTGCCAGCGGAGTGACAGGGGGAGGGTATGGCTACACCTTC. Its translation is CASGVTGGGYGYTF.

J is TRBJ2-3 and V is TRBV25-1, with 8 bases matching TRBD2. In germline, CDR1 is MGHDK, CDR2 SYGVNS. Losses at the gene ends were 3 bases for V and 1 base for J; bases not matched to a gene: 3. The CDR3 has 15 amino acids. CDR3 coding DNA: TGTGCCAGCAGTGACAGCGGGGGCCGCACAGATACGCAGTATTTT. Translated, it gives CASSDSGGRTDTQYF.

This rearrangement joins TRBV6-2 or TRBV6-3 to TRBJ2-7; D possibly corresponds to TRBD1 (5 bases). CDR1 MNHEY and CDR2 SVGEGT come from the germline V gene. With 3 bases removed from V and 0 bases from J, the gap between germline ends came to 15 bases. This CDR3 contains 16 residues. Here the CDR3 reads CASSYSRGLSSYEQYF. CDR3 sequence (DNA): TGTGCCAGCAGTTATTCAAGGGGCCTAAGCTCCTACGAGCAGTACTTC.

For this clone: The identical CDR3 is also encoded by other nucleotide sequences in the sample. The CDR3, as DNA: TGCGCCAGCAGCACCCCAGGACAGGGGGACGAAAAACTGTTTTTT. Protein product: CASSTPGQGDEKLFF. V gene TRBV5-1 combines with J gene TRBJ1-4; 10 bases are shared with TRBD1. Germline V CDR1 and CDR2: SGHRS, YFSETQ. J lost 8 bases, V lost 4 bases, and 8 bases had no gene match. The CDR3 consists of 15 residues.

The chain links TRBV19 to TRBJ1-4; 8 bases map to TRBD1. The CDR3 has 15 residues. Germline V gene sequence: CDR1 LNHDA, CDR2 SQIVND (reference sequence). V was clipped by 3 bases and J by 7 bases; unmatched bases: 7. The CDR3 DNA reads TGTGCCAGTAGTATGCGGACAGGGACGGCTGAAAAACTGTTTTTT. Its translation: CASSMRTGTAEKLFF.

This chain connects TRBV24-1 to TRBJ2-3; no definite D call. This CDR3 is 16 amino acids long. The germline CDR1 and CDR2 sequences are KGHDR and SFDVKD. The V end lost 4 bases, the J end lost 6 bases, and 19 bases lay between the germline ends. The CDR3 DNA follows: TGTGCCACCAGTGAAGATGGGCTTATGGGCCGGGATACGCAGTATTTT. As protein: CATSEDGLMGRDTQYF.

The rearrangement uses TRBV13 and TRBJ2-3; tentative D call: TRBD1 (6 bases). Germline V gene sequence: CDR1 PRHDT, CDR2 FYEKMQ (reference sequence). V was cut by 3 bases and J by 0 bases, with 13 bases left in between. The CDR3 is 16 residues long. This CDR3 is CASSLDRYSSTDTQYF. CDR3 DNA: TGTGCCAGCAGCTTGGACAGATACTCTAGCACAGATACGCAGTATTTT.

The CDR3: CASSPRAQGAKNIQYF. The CDR3 region has the DNA TGTGCCAGCAGTCCTCGGGCCCAGGGAGCCAAAAACATTCAGTACTTC. V is TRBV28 and J is TRBJ2-4, with D maybe TRBD1 (5 bases). The CDR3 totals 16 residues. Per germline, CDR1 MDHEN and CDR2 SYDVKM. V was clipped by 5 bases and J by 0 bases, with 14 bases between them.

This chain joins TRBV12-3 or TRBV12-4 and TRBJ1-1, with D maybe TRBD1 (5 bases). The CDR3 has 13 amino acids. Trimming removed 3 bases from V and 3 bases from J, with 8 bases in between. The CDR3 DNA reads TGTGCCAGCAGTTTGGCGGGGGACACTGAAGCTTTCTTT. Its protein is CASSLAGDTEAFF.